This TCR beta chain was sequenced for a study of T cells in narcolepsy. At the level of the study: Patients with NT1 or NT2 and healthy control donors were enrolled.

TCRdb keeps only in-frame clones here, not all; method: immunoSEQ multiplex PCR. The table has about 40,000 clones, more than 70% seen once. Concerning this clone: Its antigen is unknown.

Looked up from germline, CDR1 is LNHDA and CDR2 is SQIVND (reference sequence). CDR3 length: 13 residues. The germline V and J ends were trimmed by 7 bases and 3 bases, with 11 bases remaining between them. Study-wide points: Same-patient CSF and blood CD4+ T cell clonotypes included HCRT-specific and TRIB2-specific autoreactive ones.

The clonotype was recovered from a human donor with narcolepsy. Sequencing was performed on CD45RA- memory CD4+ T cells from PBMCs. The chain employs TRBV19 and TRBJ2-3, with D unresolved. CDR3 protein: CASNLGWTDTQYF. The CDR3 DNA follows: TGTGCCAGTAATCTAGGGTGGACAGATACGCAGTATTTT.